This T cell receptor beta chain was documented in a study of patients and donors after allogeneic stem cell transplantation. TCRdb re-derived calls from the RT-PCR reads in MiXCR, one entry per CDR3 protein. The sample contains 800,000 to 1,000,000 distinct CDR3 sequences, about a sixth of which appear only once. This clonotype has a handful of counts. V was clipped by 3 bases and J by 4 bases, with 6 bases between them. Germline V gene data show CDR1 as LNHNV and CDR2 as YYDKDF (reference sequence). The CDR3 runs 13 residues. This sequence originates from a human donor who was either an allogeneic HSCT recipient or a stem cell or donor lymphocyte infusion donor (not recorded which). It is not recorded whose cells these are; they may come from a transplant donor. V gene TRBV15 combines with J gene TRBJ2-2; TRBD2 might be the D (5 bases). The sequencing sample was made of blood, either unsorted or a sorted T cell fraction (not recorded which). The CDR3, as DNA: TGTGCCACCAGCAGGGACTCCACCGGGGAGCTGTTTTTT. Translated: CATSRDSTGELFF.